The source of this T cell receptor beta chain is a study of T cell responses to AZD1222 COVID-19 vaccine. Study observations and caveats: Only a handful of people who got AZD1222 tested seropositive at baseline.

Method: immunoSEQ multiplex PCR; TCRdb's copy keeps in-frame clones and lacks some. The sample shows over 100,000 clones, approximately 87% of them seen only once. This CDR3 region has 15 residues. Germline CDR1 MGHRA, CDR2 YSYEKL. The V end lost 3 bases, the J end lost 4 bases, and 12 bases lay between the germline ends. Concerning this clone: Its antigen is not known.

J is TRBJ1-4 and V is TRBV4-1, with D unclear. The sample in question was peripheral blood, obtained on day 0 of AZD1222 vaccination. This sequence originates from an adult in good health. The CDR3 DNA reads TGCGCCAGCAGCCAGAGGAGTTCAATTAATGAAAAACTGTTTTTT. It is translated as CASSQRSSINEKLFF.